This T cell receptor beta chain appears in the sequencing data of a study of cytomegalovirus exposure and HLA in healthy donors. 60 Vbeta and 13 Jbeta primers were used in PCR. Repertoires were generated with immunoSEQ multiplex PCR, while TCRdb's copy carries only in-frame clones and drops some. The data contain some 150,000 clones, about three quarters of them singletons. Study observations and caveats: HLA restriction was apparent for most CMV-associated TCR beta chains in a later analysis.

CDR1 MNHEY and CDR2 SMNVEV come from the germline V gene (reference sequence). Trimming took 5 bases from V and 0 from J; bases not matched to a gene: 6. The CDR3 loop spans 15 amino acids. In the case of this clone: The antigen remains undetermined.

This receptor was taken from a male donor in good health and CMV-seronegative. Sequenced sample: PBMCs. This sequence joins TRBV27 and TRBJ1-1, with 7 bases lining up with TRBD1. The CDR3: CASSPLDRVNTEAFF. DNA for the CDR3: TGTGCCAGCAGTCCCCTCGACAGGGTGAACACTGAAGCTTTCTTT.